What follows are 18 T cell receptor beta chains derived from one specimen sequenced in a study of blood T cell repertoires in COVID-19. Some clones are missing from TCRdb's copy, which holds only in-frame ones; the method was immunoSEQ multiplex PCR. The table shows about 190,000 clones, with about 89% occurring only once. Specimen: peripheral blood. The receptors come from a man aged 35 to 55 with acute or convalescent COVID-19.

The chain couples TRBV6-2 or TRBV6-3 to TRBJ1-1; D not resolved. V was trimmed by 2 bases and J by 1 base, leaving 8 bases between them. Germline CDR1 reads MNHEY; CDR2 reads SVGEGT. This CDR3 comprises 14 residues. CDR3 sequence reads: CASSYGEGNTEAFF. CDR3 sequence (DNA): TGTGCCAGCAGTTACGGGGAGGGGAACACTGAAGCTTTCTTT.

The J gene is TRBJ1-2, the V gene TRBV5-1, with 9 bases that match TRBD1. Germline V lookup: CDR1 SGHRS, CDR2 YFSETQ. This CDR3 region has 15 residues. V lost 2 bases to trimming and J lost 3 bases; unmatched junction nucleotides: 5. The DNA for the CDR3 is TGCGCCAGCAGCTTCACAGGGGGCATTGACTATGGCTACACCTTC. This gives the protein CASSFTGGIDYGYTF.

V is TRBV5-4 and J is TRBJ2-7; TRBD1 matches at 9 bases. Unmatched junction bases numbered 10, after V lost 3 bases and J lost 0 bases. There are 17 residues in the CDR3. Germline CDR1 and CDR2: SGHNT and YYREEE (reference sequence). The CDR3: CASSSTPGTGISYEQYF. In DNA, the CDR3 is TGTGCCAGCAGCTCGACCCCCGGGACAGGGATCTCCTACGAGCAGTACTTC.

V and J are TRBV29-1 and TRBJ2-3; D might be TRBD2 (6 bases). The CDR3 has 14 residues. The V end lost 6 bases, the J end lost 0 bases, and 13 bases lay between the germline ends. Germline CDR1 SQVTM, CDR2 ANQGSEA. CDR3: CSVRGPTSTDTQYF. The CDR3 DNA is TGCAGCGTGCGGGGTCCGACTAGCACAGATACGCAGTATTTT.

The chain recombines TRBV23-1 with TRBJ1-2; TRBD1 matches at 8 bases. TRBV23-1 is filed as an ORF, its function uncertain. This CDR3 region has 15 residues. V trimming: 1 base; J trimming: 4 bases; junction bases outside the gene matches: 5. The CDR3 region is CASSQYPTGVYGYTF. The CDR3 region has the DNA TGCGCCAGCAGTCAATACCCGACAGGGGTCTATGGCTACACCTTC.

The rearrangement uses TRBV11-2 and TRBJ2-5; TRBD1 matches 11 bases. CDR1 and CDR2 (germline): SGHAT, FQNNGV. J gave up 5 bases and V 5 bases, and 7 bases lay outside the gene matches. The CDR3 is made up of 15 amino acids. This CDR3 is CASSPGTGGFETQYF. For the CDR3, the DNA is TGTGCCAGCAGCCCCGGGACAGGGGGTTTTGAGACCCAGTACTTC.

The CDR3 protein is CASSGTSGAEAGFF. The CDR3 region has the DNA TGTGCCAGCTCCGGGACTAGCGGGGCCGAGGCGGGGTTTTTT. The V call is TRBV2, the J call TRBJ2-2; 13 bases line up with TRBD2. CDR1 and CDR2 (germline): SNHLY, FYNNEI. Unmatched junction bases numbered 13, after V lost 8 bases and J lost 16 bases. The CDR3 covers 14 residues.

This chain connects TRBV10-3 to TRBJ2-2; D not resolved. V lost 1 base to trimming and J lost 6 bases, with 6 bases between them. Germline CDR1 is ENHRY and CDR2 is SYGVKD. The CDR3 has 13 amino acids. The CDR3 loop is CAISELAPGELFF. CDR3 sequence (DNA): TGTGCCATCAGTGAGTTAGCCCCCGGGGAGCTGTTTTTT.

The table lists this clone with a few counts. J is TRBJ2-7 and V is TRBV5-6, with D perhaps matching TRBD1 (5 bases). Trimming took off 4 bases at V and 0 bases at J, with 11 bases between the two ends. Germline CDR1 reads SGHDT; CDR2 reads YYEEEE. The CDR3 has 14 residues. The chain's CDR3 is CASSPDSGSYEQYF. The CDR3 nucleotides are TGTGCCAGCAGCCCCGACAGTGGCTCCTACGAGCAGTACTTC.

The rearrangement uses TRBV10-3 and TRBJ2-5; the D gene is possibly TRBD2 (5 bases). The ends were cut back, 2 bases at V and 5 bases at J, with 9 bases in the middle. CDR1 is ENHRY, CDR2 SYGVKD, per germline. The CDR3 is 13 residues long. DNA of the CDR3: TGTGCCATCAGTGAGGACGGGGTGGAGACCCAGTACTTC. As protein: CAISEDGVETQYF.

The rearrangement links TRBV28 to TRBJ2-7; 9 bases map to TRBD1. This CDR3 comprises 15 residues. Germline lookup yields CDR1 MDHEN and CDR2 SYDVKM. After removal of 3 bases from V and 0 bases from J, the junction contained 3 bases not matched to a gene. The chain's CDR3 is CASSFRDRASYEQYF. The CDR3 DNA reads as TGTGCCAGCAGTTTCCGGGACAGGGCCTCCTACGAGCAGTACTTC.

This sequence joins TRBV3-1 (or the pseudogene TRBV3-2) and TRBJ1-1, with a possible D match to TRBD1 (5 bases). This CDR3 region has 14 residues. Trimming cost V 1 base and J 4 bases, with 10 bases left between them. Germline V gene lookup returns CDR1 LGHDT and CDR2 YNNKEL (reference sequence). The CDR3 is CASSQVDGATEAFF. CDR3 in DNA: TGTGCCAGCAGCCAAGTAGATGGGGCCACTGAAGCTTTCTTT.

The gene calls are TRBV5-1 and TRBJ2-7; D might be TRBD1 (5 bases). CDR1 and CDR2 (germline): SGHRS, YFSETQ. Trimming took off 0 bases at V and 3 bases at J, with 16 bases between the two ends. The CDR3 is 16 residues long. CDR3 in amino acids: CASSLAVGAAVYEQYF. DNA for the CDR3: TGCGCCAGCAGCTTGGCGGTAGGGGCGGCAGTCTACGAGCAGTACTTC.

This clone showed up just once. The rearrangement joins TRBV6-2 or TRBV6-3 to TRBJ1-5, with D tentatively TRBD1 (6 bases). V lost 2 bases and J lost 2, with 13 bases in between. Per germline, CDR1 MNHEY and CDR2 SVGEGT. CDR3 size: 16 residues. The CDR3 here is CASSYTQGGGNQPQHF. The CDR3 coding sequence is TGTGCCAGCAGTTACACCCAAGGGGGTGGCAATCAGCCCCAGCATTTT.

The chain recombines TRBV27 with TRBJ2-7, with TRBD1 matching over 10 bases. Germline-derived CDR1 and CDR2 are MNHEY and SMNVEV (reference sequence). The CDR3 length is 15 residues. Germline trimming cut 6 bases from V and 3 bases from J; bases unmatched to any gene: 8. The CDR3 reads CASRKGQGSFYEQYF. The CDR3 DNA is TGTGCCAGCAGGAAGGGACAGGGGAGTTTCTACGAGCAGTACTTC.

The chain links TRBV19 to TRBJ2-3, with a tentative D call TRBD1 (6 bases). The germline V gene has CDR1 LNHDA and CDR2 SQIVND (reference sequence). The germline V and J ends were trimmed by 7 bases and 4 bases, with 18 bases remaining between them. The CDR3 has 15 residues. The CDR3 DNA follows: TGTGCCAGTACCGATACAGGGAGAGGGGCAGATACGCAGTATTTT. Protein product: CASTDTGRGADTQYF.

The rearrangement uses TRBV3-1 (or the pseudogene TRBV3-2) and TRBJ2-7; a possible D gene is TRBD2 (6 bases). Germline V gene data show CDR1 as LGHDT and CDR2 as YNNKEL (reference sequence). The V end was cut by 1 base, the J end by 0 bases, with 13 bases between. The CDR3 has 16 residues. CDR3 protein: CASSQVVRRGSYEQYF. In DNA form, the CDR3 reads TGTGCCAGCAGCCAAGTGGTTCGGAGGGGCTCCTACGAGCAGTACTTC.

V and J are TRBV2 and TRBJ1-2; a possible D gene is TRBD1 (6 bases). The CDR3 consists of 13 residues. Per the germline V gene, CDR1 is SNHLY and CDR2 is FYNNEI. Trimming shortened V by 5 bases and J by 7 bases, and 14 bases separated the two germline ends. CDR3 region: CASSTRGLSGYTF. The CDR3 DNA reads TGTGCCAGCAGTACCAGGGGCTTGAGTGGCTACACCTTC.